Each of the 7 T cell receptor beta chains below was sequenced from the same sample in a study of blood T cells in healthy people across ages. Primers used in a second PCR of roughly 6 to 11 cycles were a sample-barcoded 5' primer and a J-beta primer mix. TCRdb re-called the 5' RACE reads with MiXCR, one entry per CDR3 protein. The table includes approximately 680,000 distinct CDR3 sequences, around 32% detected once. Sequencing was done on a sample of blood. These receptors were obtained from a woman older than 75 in good health.

This clonotype was observed many times. V and J are TRBV5-1 and TRBJ2-3; D possibly matches TRBD1 or TRBD2 (5 bases each). Trimming stripped 0 bases from V and 1 base from J, with 12 bases between. The CDR3 has 16 amino acids. The V gene's germline CDR1 is SGHRS and CDR2 YFSETQ. The CDR3 here is CASSLVGARGTDTQYF. CDR3 sequence (DNA): TGCGCCAGCAGCTTGGTTGGGGCGAGGGGCACAGATACGCAGTATTTT.

The chain couples TRBV5-1 to TRBJ1-1, with D perhaps TRBD1 (5 bases). Germline CDR1 and CDR2: SGHRS and YFSETQ. The CDR3 spans 14 residues. V lost 4 bases to trimming and J lost 1 base, with 11 bases between them. This chain's CDR3 is CASSPTTGNTEAFF. The CDR3 region has the DNA TGCGCCAGCAGCCCTACCACAGGGAACACTGAAGCTTTCTTT. The full variable domain, in which reference TRBV5-1 and TRBJ1-1 provide the parts outside the CDR3, is KAGVTQTPRYLIKTRGQQVTLSCSPISGHRSVSWYQQTPGQGLQFLFEYFSETQRNKGNFPGRFSGRQFSNSRSEMNVSTLELGDSALYLCASSPTTGNTEAFFGQGTRLTVV.

The sample holds many counts of this clonotype. This chain connects TRBV12-3 or TRBV12-4 to TRBJ2-3; D remains unclear. V was shortened by 6 bases and J by 1 base, with 17 bases between the two germline ends. The CDR3 covers 16 residues. CDR3 DNA: TGTGCCAGCAGGGTAGGCTTCTCCGGAGGCACAGATACGCAGTATTTT. This gives the protein CASRVGFSGGTDTQYF.

Regarding this clonotype: Since a much larger clone is just one base distant, this may be a read error. This chain's CDR3 is CASTGGTAYNEQYF. In DNA form, the CDR3 reads TGTGCCAGCACGGGCGGGACAGCCTACAATGAGCAGTACTTC. The chain combines TRBV6-1 with TRBJ2-7, with D possibly TRBD1 on 7 matching bases. V was pared by 7 bases and J by 7 bases, with 20 bases between. The CDR3 covers 14 residues. The germline CDR1 and CDR2 sequences are MNHNS and SASEGT.

Comments on this clonotype: Sequence at one end of the junction differs from germline and may be a read error. V and J are TRBV3-1 and TRBJ2-5; D is perhaps TRBD1 (6 bases). Germline loops: CDR1 LGHDT, CDR2 YNNKEL (reference sequence). The CDR3 has 14 amino acids. The CDR3 reads CVSSQAGVEETQYF. CDR3 bases: TGTGTCAGCAGCCAAGCAGGGGTTGAAGAGACCCAGTACTTC.

This clonotype was detected ten times or more. V gene TRBV4-1 combines with J gene TRBJ1-2, with 7 bases aligning to TRBD1. The trim removed 4 bases at V and 4 bases at J, leaving 6 bases unmatched. The CDR3 contains 14 residues. In germline, CDR1 is MGHRA, CDR2 YSYEKL. Here the CDR3 DNA reads TGCGCCAGCAGCCCCCTAGGGGGCTCCTATGGCTACACCTTC. Translating gives CASSPLGGSYGYTF.

This clonotype was counted only a few times. This chain links TRBV12-3 or TRBV12-4 with TRBJ2-7; D perhaps matches TRBD2 (5 bases). The CDR3 contains 15 residues. V was shortened by 2 bases and J by 0 bases, with 11 bases between the two germline ends. CDR3 sequence reads: CASSLSAGGSYEQYF. The CDR3 coding sequence is TGTGCCAGCAGTTTATCCGCGGGCGGCTCCTACGAGCAGTACTTC.